This T cell receptor beta chain was obtained from a study of control samples from healthy donors and cancer patients. Profiled with immunoSEQ multiplex PCR; TCRdb holds only in-frame clones, not every one. Of about 140,000 clones detected, roughly nine tenths appear once; the ten largest clones hold 4.9%. The germline V gene has CDR1 KGHDR and CDR2 SFDVKD. The length of the CDR3 is 15 residues. Trimming cost V 9 bases and J 1 base, with 14 bases left between them. The table lists this clone with many counts. This chain joins TRBV24-1 and TRBJ2-2, with D possibly matching TRBD1 (6 bases). Sequencing was carried out using blood. The origin of this receptor is a man in his thirties or forties in good health. In DNA form, the CDR3 reads TGTGCCACCGCTCACGGACAGCTGAACACCGGGGAGCTGTTTTTT. It specifies CATAHGQLNTGELFF.